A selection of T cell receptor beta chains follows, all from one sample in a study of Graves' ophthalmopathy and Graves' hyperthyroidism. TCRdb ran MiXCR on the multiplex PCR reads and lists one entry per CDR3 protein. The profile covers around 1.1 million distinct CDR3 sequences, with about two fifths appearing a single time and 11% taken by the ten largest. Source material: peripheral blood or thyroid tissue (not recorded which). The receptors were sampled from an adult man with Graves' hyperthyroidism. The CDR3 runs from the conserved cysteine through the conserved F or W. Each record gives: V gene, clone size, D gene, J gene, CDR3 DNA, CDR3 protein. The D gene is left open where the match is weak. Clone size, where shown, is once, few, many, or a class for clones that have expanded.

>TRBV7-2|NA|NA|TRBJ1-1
TGTGCCAGCAGCTGGGGACAAGTCTGGGGGGCTTCTGAAGCTTTCTTT
CASSWGQVWGASEAFF
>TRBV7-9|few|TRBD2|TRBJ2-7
TGTGCCAGCAGCTTAAGACTAGCGGAGTTTTACGAGCAGTACTTC
CASSLRLAEFYEQYF
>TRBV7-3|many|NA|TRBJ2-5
TGTGCCAGCAGCTTAGATTCGACAGCGGAGACCCAGTACTTC
CASSLDSTAETQYF
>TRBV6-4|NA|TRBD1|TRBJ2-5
TGTGCCAGCAGAGATCGGGACAGGGCTGGGCAAGAGACCCAGTACTTC
CASRDRDRAGQETQYF
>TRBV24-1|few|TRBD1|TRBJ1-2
TGTGCCACCAGTGACCCCGGACAGGGGCATGGCTACACCTTC
CATSDPGQGHGYTF
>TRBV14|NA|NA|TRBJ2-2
TGTGCCAGCAGCGTTGAAGTGGGGCAGGGCGGGGAGCTGTTTTTT
CASSVEVGQGGELFF
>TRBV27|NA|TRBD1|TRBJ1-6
TGTGCCAGTAAACGTTGGCAGGGGGATTCACCCCTCCACTTT
CASKRWQGDSPLHF
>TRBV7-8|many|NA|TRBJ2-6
TGTGCCAGCAGCCGGTCCACCCGGGCCAACGTCCTGACTTTC
CASSRSTRANVLTF
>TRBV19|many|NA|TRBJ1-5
TGTGCCAGTAGTACAGGCGTCTATAGCAATCAGCCCCAGCATTTT
CASSTGVYSNQPQHF
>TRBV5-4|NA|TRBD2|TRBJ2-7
TGTGCCAGCAGCTTGGAGACTAGCGGGGTCTACGAGCAGTACTTC
CASSLETSGVYEQYF